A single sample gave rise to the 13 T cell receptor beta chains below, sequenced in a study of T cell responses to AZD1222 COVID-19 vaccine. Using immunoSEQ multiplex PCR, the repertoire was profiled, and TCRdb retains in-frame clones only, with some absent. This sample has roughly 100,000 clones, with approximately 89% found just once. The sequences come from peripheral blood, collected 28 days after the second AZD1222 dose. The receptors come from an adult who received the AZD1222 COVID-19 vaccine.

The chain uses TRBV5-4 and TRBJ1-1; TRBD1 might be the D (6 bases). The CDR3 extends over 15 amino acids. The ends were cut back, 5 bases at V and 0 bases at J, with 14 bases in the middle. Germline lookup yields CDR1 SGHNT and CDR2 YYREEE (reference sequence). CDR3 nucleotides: TGTGCCAGCAGGGGTTTAGGGACATTGAACACTGAAGCTTTCTTT. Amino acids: CASRGLGTLNTEAFF.

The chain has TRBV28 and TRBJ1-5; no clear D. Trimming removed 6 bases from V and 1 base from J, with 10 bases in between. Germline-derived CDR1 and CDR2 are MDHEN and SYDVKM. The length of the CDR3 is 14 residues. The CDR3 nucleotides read TGTGCCAGCAGCCGCGAGATAAGCAATCAGCCCCAGCATTTT. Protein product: CASSREISNQPQHF.

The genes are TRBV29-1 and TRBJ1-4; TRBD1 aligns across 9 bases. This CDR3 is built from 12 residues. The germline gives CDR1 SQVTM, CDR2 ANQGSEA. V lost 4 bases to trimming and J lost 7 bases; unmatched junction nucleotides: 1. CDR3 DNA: TGCAGCGTTGCACAGGGGGCTGAAAAACTGTTTTTT. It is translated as CSVAQGAEKLFF.

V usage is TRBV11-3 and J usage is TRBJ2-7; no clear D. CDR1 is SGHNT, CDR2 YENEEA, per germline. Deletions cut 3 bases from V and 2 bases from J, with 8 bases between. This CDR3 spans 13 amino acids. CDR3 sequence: CASSFRPTYEQYF. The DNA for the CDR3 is TGTGCCAGCAGCTTTAGACCCACCTACGAGCAGTACTTC. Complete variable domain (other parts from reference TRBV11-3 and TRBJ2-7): EAGVVQSPRYKIIEKKQPVAFWCNPISGHNTLYWYLQNLGQGPELLIRYENEEAVDDSQLPKDRFSAERLKGVDSTLKIQPAELGDSAVYLCASSFRPTYEQYFGPGTRLTVT.

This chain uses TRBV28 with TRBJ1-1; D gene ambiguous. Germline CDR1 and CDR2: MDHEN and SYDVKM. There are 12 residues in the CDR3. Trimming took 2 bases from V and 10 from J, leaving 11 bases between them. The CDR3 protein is CASSLRGYGAFF. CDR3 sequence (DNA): TGTGCCAGCAGTTTAAGAGGGTATGGAGCTTTCTTT.

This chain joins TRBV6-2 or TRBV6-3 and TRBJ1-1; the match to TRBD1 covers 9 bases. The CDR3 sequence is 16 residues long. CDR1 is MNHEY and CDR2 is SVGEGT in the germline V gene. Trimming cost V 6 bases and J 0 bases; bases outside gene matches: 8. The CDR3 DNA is TGTGCCAGCAGCCCGGGACAGGGAACCGTGAACACTGAAGCTTTCTTT. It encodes CASSPGQGTVNTEAFF.

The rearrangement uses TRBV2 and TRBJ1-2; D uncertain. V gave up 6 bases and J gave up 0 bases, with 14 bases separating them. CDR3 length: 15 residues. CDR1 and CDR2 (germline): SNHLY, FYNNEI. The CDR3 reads CASRLQGVSNYGYTF. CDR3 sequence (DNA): TGTGCCAGCAGGTTACAAGGAGTCTCTAACTATGGCTACACCTTC.

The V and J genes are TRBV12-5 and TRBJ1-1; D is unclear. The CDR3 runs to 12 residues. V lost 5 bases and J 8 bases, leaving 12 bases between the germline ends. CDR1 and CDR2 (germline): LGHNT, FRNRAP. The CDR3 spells CASGGGNWEAFF. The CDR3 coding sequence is TGTGCTAGTGGTGGTGGTAATTGGGAAGCTTTCTTT.

CDR3 DNA: TGTGCCAGCAGTTTAACCCTCCCCGGAAACACCATATATTTT. This sequence encodes CASSLTLPGNTIYF. The rearrangement links TRBV28 to TRBJ1-3; D is undetermined. Germline V gives CDR1 MDHEN, CDR2 SYDVKM. The length of the CDR3 is 14 residues. V lost 2 bases and J lost 4, with 9 bases in between.

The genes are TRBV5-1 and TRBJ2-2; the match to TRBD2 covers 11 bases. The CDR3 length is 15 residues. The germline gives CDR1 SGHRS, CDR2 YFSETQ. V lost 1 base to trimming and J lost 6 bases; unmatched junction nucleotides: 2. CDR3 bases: TGCGCCAGCAGCTTGACTAGCGGGAGTCCCGGGGAGCTGTTTTTT. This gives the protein CASSLTSGSPGELFF.

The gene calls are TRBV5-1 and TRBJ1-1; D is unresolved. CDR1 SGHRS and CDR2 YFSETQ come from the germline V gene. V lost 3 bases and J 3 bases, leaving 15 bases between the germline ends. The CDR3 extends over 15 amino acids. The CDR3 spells CASSSTVLGDTEAFF. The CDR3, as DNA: TGCGCCAGCAGCTCCACGGTTCTCGGGGACACTGAAGCTTTCTTT.

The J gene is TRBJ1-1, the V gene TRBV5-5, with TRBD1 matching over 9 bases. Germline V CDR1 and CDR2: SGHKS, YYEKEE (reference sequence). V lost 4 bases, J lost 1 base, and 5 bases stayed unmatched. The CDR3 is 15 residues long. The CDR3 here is CASSIPGQGNTEAFF. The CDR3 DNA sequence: TGTGCCAGCAGCATACCGGGACAGGGGAACACTGAAGCTTTCTTT. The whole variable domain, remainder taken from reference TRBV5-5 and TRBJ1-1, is DAGVTQSPTHLIKTRGQQVTLRCSPISGHKSVSWYQQVLGQGPQFIFQYYEKEERGRGNFPDRFSARQFPNYSSELNVNALLLGDSALYLCASSIPGQGNTEAFFGQGTRLTVV.

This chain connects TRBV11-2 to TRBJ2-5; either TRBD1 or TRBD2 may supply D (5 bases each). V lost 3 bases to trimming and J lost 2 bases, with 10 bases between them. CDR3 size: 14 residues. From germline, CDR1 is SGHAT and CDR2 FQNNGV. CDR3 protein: CASSLGWGQETQYF. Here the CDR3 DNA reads TGTGCCAGCAGCTTGGGGTGGGGGCAAGAGACCCAGTACTTC.